This entry describes one T cell receptor (beta chain). Its cognate antigen has yet to be identified. Base quality data are lacking; no much larger clone is found one base away. The library was generated by the immunoSEQ multiplex PCR assay. The authors' pipeline ran thus. A statistical classification framework was developed to diagnose cytomegalovirus status using the catalog of TCR beta chain sequences. This immuneACCESS table, as held by TCRdb, lists in-frame sequences with V and J called but not all clones. Of the missing ones, under half trace to an unresolved V gene in checked studies; the others have no known cause. V and J calls and clone size follow that table, whereas D and trimming were derived from the DNA. The sample includes 150,000 to 200,000 clones, with approximately 96% observed a single time. Roughly 1% of the sample is held by the ten biggest clonotypes. The data belong to a study of cytomegalovirus exposure and HLA in healthy donors (dated by TCRdb to 2016 to 2017). Notes on the research overall: A later analysis indicated that the 95 to 150 validation repertoires were generated on the platform also employed for the approximately 670 repertoires of the first cohort. The study aimed to test whether signatures of past pathogen exposure could be identified by cataloging public T cell receptors. In addition to the first cohort of 666 subjects, a separate validation cohort of approximately 130 different subjects was used. To predict cytomegalovirus infection status, the study brought together high-throughput TCR immunosequencing, statistical association of individual TCRs with disease status, and machine learning. General conclusions and limits of the study: Cytomegalovirus status was reported to be diagnosed by the classifier with high specificity and sensitivity in both the original and validation cohorts. Three of the identified cytomegalovirus-associated TCR beta chains were confirmed in vitro to be specific for cytomegalovirus antigens. Subsequent analysis determined that TCRs grouped into clusters in the first cohort also showed a tendency toward co-occurrence across the 120 validation repertoires, and 94% of cluster scores exceeded 0. All 120 or so repertoires were used to score co-occurrence in the validation cohort in a later analysis, because that analysis had no HLA typing for the cohort. The authors suggested that the approach could potentially be extended to other disease states and immunological phenotypes. While some public TCRs were present in many individuals, most TCR sequences turned up only very rarely across donors. The study listed 150 to 200 TCR beta chains as associated with cytomegalovirus.

The CDR3, from cysteine to phenylalanine, totals 13 residues. The retained sequence is limited to the CDR3, 39 bases, with the frame set at the first base. CDR1 and CDR2, looked up from the germline V gene (reference sequence), are SGHNT and YYREEE. The junction shows trimming of 5 bases on V and 4 bases on J, plus 12 bases between the germline ends. The donors belonged to the validation cohort of approximately 130 subjects, which was separate from the roughly 700-subject first cohort. Sequenced sample: PBMCs. Recombination connected TRBV5-4 to TRBJ1-1; no D segment can be confidently identified. This receptor was identified in a woman under 30 in good health and CMV-seronegative. The nucleotide sequence is TGTGCCAGCAGTACGACTTCGACCACTGAAGCTTTCTTT. Translation gives CASSTTSTTEAFF.